A single sample gave rise to the 5 T cell receptor beta chains below, sequenced in a study of OX40 agonist ivuxolimab in advanced cancers. Repertoires were generated with immunoSEQ multiplex PCR, while TCRdb's copy carries only in-frame clones and drops some. The sample shows 78,000 or so clones, around 94% of them seen only once. This material consisted of CD4+ or CD8+ T cells sorted from blood, taken in a trial of the OX40 agonist ivuxolimab. Every receptor here comes from an adult with an advanced solid tumor such as melanoma, head and neck, liver or kidney cancer.

The CDR3 coding sequence is TGCAGCGTTGAAATAGCGGGGGGGTCTCGGGAGACCCAGTACTTC. It specifies CSVEIAGGSRETQYF. The chain employs TRBV29-1 and TRBJ2-5; 11 nucleotides agree with TRBD2. CDR1 and CDR2 from the germline V gene are SQVTM and ANQGSEA. This CDR3 contains 15 residues. Trimming took 2 bases from V and 5 from J; bases not matched to a gene: 7.

The gene calls are TRBV19 and TRBJ1-2; weak D call: TRBD1 (6 bases). CDR1 is LNHDA and CDR2 is SQIVND in the germline V gene (reference sequence). V gave up 5 bases and J gave up 7 bases, with 20 bases separating them. This CDR3 is built from 15 residues. CDR3 DNA sequence: TGTGCCAGTAGTCCACAGGGTGGAATGTTTGCTGGCTACACCTTC. This translates into CASSPQGGMFAGYTF.

This chain's CDR3 is CASSFRQGLTGELFF. The CDR3 bases are TGTGCCAGCAGTTTTAGACAGGGCCTCACCGGGGAGCTGTTTTTT. The chain joins TRBV27 to TRBJ2-2, with TRBD1 identical over 7 bases. Germline V gives CDR1 MNHEY, CDR2 SMNVEV (reference sequence). This CDR3 has 15 residues. The trim removed 3 bases at V and 4 bases at J, leaving 5 bases unmatched.

This chain joins TRBV11-3 and TRBJ1-1, with D possibly matching TRBD1 (5 bases). This CDR3 is 14 amino acids long. Per the germline V gene, CDR1 is SGHNT and CDR2 is YENEEA. The V end was cut by 1 base, the J end by 5 bases, with 11 bases between. CDR3 in amino acids: CASSLGGGSTEAFF. CDR3 DNA: TGTGCCAGCAGCTTAGGGGGCGGGAGTACTGAAGCTTTCTTT.

This CDR3 reads CASSRAPRRTEAFF. DNA of the CDR3: TGTGCCAGCAGCCGGGCCCCGCGGAGGACTGAAGCTTTCTTT. The chain combines TRBV5-4 with TRBJ1-1; the D is unclear. Germline CDR1 and CDR2: SGHNT and YYREEE (reference sequence). This CDR3 comprises 14 residues. V was trimmed by 4 bases and J by 5 bases, leaving 15 bases between them.